This T cell receptor beta chain was identified during a study of OX40 agonist ivuxolimab in advanced cancers. Whole-study context: With ivuxolimab, an agonistic anti-OX40 (CD134) antibody, patients were treated. Study-wide points: It was also the case that some nonresponders had low normalized T-cell clonal expansion.

Sampling of blood occurred at baseline, cycle 4 day 1, and cycle 7 day 1. Generated by immunoSEQ multiplex PCR, the TCRdb table keeps only in-frame clones and is missing some. The top ten hold roughly 3.9% of the sample, which has some 65,000 clones, about 85% seen once. V shed 1 base and J shed 0 bases, with 7 bases lying between them. Germline lookup yields CDR1 MGHDK and CDR2 SYGVNS. The length of the CDR3 is 15 residues. Points on this clone: The antigen is undetermined.

The TCR was taken from an adult with an advanced solid tumor such as melanoma, head and neck, liver or kidney cancer. Source: CD4+ or CD8+ T cells sorted from blood, taken in a trial of the OX40 agonist ivuxolimab. The chain recombines TRBV25-1 with TRBJ1-3; D gene unclear. This CDR3 is CASSESDNSGNTIYF. CDR3 bases: TGTGCCAGCAGTGAATCAGACAACTCTGGAAACACCATATATTTT.